Shown below are 30 T cell receptor beta chains from a single sample sequenced in a study of shared clonotypes between healthy human individuals. Libraries were prepared by immunoSEQ multiplex PCR; TCRdb keeps only in-frame clonotypes and omits some of them. The table lists over a million clones, approximately 80% of them singletons, with 0.6% to 0.7% in the top ten. Sample: memory CD4+ T cells from PBMCs. This sample's subset: CD45RA-negative fraction. These receptors were obtained from a man between 18 and 35 years old in good health. Some clones in this sample may be carry-over from other donors' samples.

This clone appeared a few times. The chain carries TRBV29-1 and TRBJ2-3, with a possible D match to TRBD2 (6 bases). V lost 1 base to trimming and J lost 6 bases, with 14 bases between them. The CDR3 has 14 residues. Germline V CDR1 and CDR2: SQVTM, ANQGSEA. CDR3 sequence reads: CSVEAGRGRDTQYF. The CDR3 region has the DNA TGCAGCGTTGAAGCGGGGAGAGGGAGGGATACGCAGTATTTT.

The chain recombines TRBV9 with TRBJ2-2; 12 nucleotides agree with TRBD2. The CDR3 covers 17 residues. Germline CDR1 reads SGDLS; CDR2 reads YYNGEE. With V trimmed by 6 bases and J by 4 bases, 10 bases remained unmatched. CDR3 sequence (DNA): TGTGCCAGCACCCTGACTAGCGGGAGCGGGGGCACCGGGGAGCTGTTTTTT. Translated: CASTLTSGSGGTGELFF. Together with reference TRBV9 and TRBJ2-2, the CDR3 gives the full variable domain: DSGVTQTPKHLITATGQRVTLRCSPRSGDLSVYWYQQSLDQGLQFLIQYYNGEERAKGNILERFSAQQFPDLHSELNLSSLELGDSALYFCASTLTSGSGGTGELFFGEGSRLTVL.

Of note for this clone: A single base separates this from a much larger clone, so it may be a read error. The CDR3 here is CAWGASLTSTLGTEAFF. CDR3 sequence (DNA): TGTGCCTGGGGCGCCAGTCTTACCTCAACCTTGGGCACTGAAGCTTTCTTT. The chain combines TRBV30 with TRBJ1-1; D gene unclear. The CDR3 is 17 amino acids. Germline values: CDR1 GTSNPN, CDR2 SVGIG (reference sequence). Trimming took 5 bases from V and 4 from J, leaving 26 bases between them.

The CDR3 bases are TGTGCCAGCAGCTTGATTCCGGGTACTGAAGCTTTCTTT. The encoded protein is CASSLIPGTEAFF. The genes are TRBV5-8 and TRBJ1-1; no definite D call. V was trimmed by 1 base and J by 5 bases, leaving 9 bases between them. Germline V gene lookup returns CDR1 SGHTS and CDR2 YDEGEE. This CDR3 region has 13 residues.

CDR3 sequence reads: CASSPGRSAGNTIYF. Here the CDR3 DNA reads TGTGCCAGCAGCCCGGGGAGGTCGGCTGGAAACACCATATATTTT. The chain has TRBV5-4 and TRBJ1-3, with D unclear. From germline, CDR1 is SGHNT and CDR2 YYREEE (reference sequence). Trimming pared 4 bases from V and 2 bases from J, leaving 13 bases between. The CDR3 spans 15 residues.

This rearrangement joins TRBV28 to TRBJ2-7, with D uncertain. This CDR3 has 14 residues. Germline loops: CDR1 MDHEN, CDR2 SYDVKM. Trimming took 0 bases from V and 3 from J, leaving 9 bases between them. Written as DNA, the CDR3 is TGTGCCAGCAGTTTATGGGAAGGTAACTACGAGCAGTACTTC. Its protein product is CASSLWEGNYEQYF.

The J gene is TRBJ1-2, the V gene TRBV28; 8 positions match TRBD1. Germline values: CDR1 MDHEN, CDR2 SYDVKM. The CDR3 is 14 amino acids. J was trimmed by 6 bases and V by 8 bases; bases with no gene match: 11. In DNA, the CDR3 is TGTGCCAGCGAATCAGGGGGCGCTCTCCATGGCTACACCTTC. Its translation: CASESGGALHGYTF.

The chain links TRBV19 to TRBJ1-5; 7 nucleotides line up with TRBD1. The length of the CDR3 is 16 residues. Germline trimming cut 2 bases from V and 0 bases from J; bases unmatched to any gene: 4. Germline V CDR1 and CDR2: LNHDA, SQIVND (reference sequence). The CDR3 nucleotides read TGTGCCAGTAGTATAAGAGGGGGCGGTAGCAATCAGCCCCAGCATTTT. Translation gives CASSIRGGGSNQPQHF.

About this clone: This clone may be a read error of a much larger clone one base away. This CDR3 is also generated by other DNA sequences in the sample. V gene TRBV5-1 combines with J gene TRBJ1-1; unclear D gene. The germline V and J ends were trimmed by 0 bases and 1 base, with 7 bases remaining between them. The CDR3 runs 14 residues. Germline CDR1 reads SGHRS; CDR2 reads YFSETQ. The CDR3 DNA reads as TGCGCCAGCAGCTTGGAGACCGGGAACACTGAAGCTTTCTTT. Its protein is CASSLETGNTEAFF.

V is TRBV1 and J is TRBJ2-1. TRBV1 is designated a pseudogene. CDR3 length: 16 amino acids. Here the CDR3 DNA reads TGCACCAGACCGGGACGGACGTCCCCCCCGAACAATGAGCAGTTCTTC. This translates into CTRPGRTSPPNNEQFF.

This chain uses TRBV28 with TRBJ2-1; D gene uncertain. Trimming took off 2 bases at V and 4 bases at J, with 12 bases between the two ends. Germline values: CDR1 MDHEN, CDR2 SYDVKM. The CDR3 length is 15 residues. The chain's CDR3 is CASSLSEMTYNEQFF. DNA for the CDR3: TGTGCCAGCAGTTTAAGCGAGATGACATACAATGAGCAGTTCTTC.

On this clone: Other DNA sequences in the sample encode the same CDR3. The chain carries TRBV29-1 and TRBJ2-7; D tentatively reads TRBD1 or TRBD2 (5 bases each). The CDR3 spans 13 residues. Trimming stripped 7 bases from V and 1 base from J, with 14 bases between. In germline, CDR1 is SQVTM, CDR2 ANQGSEA. The DNA for the CDR3 is TGCAGCGCCCGGGGCCGGTCATCCTACGAGCAGTACTTC. Translating it yields CSARGRSSYEQYF.

The chain carries TRBV10-3 and TRBJ2-7; 10 bases fit TRBD1. V gave up 4 bases and J gave up 3 bases; unmatched junction bases: 0. From germline, CDR1 is ENHRY and CDR2 SYGVKD. This CDR3 spans 13 amino acids. CDR3 sequence (DNA): TGTGCCATCAGTGGGACAGGGGGCTACGAGCAGTACTTC. Its protein product is CAISGTGGYEQYF.

On this clone: The identical CDR3 is also encoded by other nucleotide sequences in the sample. The V gene is TRBV30, the J gene TRBJ2-3, with 8 bases that match TRBD1. CDR3 length: 13 residues. The germline V gene encodes CDR1 GTSNPN and CDR2 SVGIG (reference sequence). Losses at the gene ends were 2 bases for V and 3 bases for J; bases not matched to a gene: 1. This CDR3 is CAWSRTGTDTQYF. CDR3 nucleotides: TGTGCCTGGAGTCGGACAGGGACAGATACGCAGTATTTT.

The genes are TRBV15 and TRBJ2-2; D is ambiguous. Trimming removed 2 bases at V and 6 bases at J, with 4 bases between. The CDR3 sequence is 12 residues long. Per the germline V gene, CDR1 is LNHNV and CDR2 is YYDKDF (reference sequence). The CDR3 sequence: CATSRRSGELFF. CDR3 nucleotides: TGTGCCACCAGCAGACGATCCGGGGAGCTGTTTTTT.

This rearrangement joins TRBV7-2 to TRBJ1-1; D gene uncertain. The CDR3 loop spans 15 amino acids. V was cut by 1 base and J by 1 base, with 10 bases left in between. CDR1 and CDR2 from the germline V gene are SGHTA and FQGNSA. CDR3 bases: TGTGCCAGCAGCTTAGGCGCGCTCACGAACACTGAAGCTTTCTTT. Amino acid sequence: CASSLGALTNTEAFF.

Comments on this clone: The identical CDR3 is also encoded by other nucleotide sequences in the sample. The chain joins TRBV27 to TRBJ1-1; D is unclear. This CDR3 has 12 amino acids. Germline V lookup: CDR1 MNHEY, CDR2 SMNVEV (reference sequence). The V gene lost 3 bases and the J gene lost 4 bases, with 6 bases spanning the gap. The CDR3 loop reads CASSFLGTEAFF. The CDR3 coding sequence is TGTGCCAGCAGTTTTTTGGGCACTGAAGCTTTCTTT.

The rearrangement joins TRBV18 to TRBJ2-7; the match to TRBD2 covers 11 bases. The junction had 18 bases not matched to a gene; V was cut back by 5 bases and J by 6 bases. Germline V gene data show CDR1 as KGHSH and CDR2 as LQKENI. This CDR3 spans 18 amino acids. The chain's CDR3 is CASSTLPERLAGGGEQYF. The CDR3 DNA sequence: TGTGCCAGCTCAACCTTACCCGAGAGGCTAGCGGGAGGCGGCGAGCAGTACTTC.

The rearrangement links TRBV27 to TRBJ2-1; TRBD2 is a possible D gene (6 bases). Trimming pared 3 bases from V and 4 bases from J, leaving 13 bases between. CDR3 length: 15 amino acids. CDR1 is MNHEY and CDR2 is SMNVEV in the germline V gene (reference sequence). CDR3 DNA: TGTGCCAGCAGTTTTTTTAGCGGCTTATACAATGAGCAGTTCTTC. Its translation is CASSFFSGLYNEQFF.

This clone has a single count. Other nucleotide sequences from this sample produce the same CDR3. The chain combines TRBV27 with TRBJ2-3; possible D gene TRBD1, 6 bases. V dropped 6 bases and J dropped 6 bases, with 10 bases sitting between them. This CDR3 has 12 residues. Germline CDR1 reads MNHEY; CDR2 reads SMNVEV (reference sequence). The CDR3, as DNA: TGTGCCAGCAGCTTGAGGGGGGATACGCAGTATTTT. Its translation is CASSLRGDTQYF.

The CDR3 DNA follows: TGTGCCAGCAGCCCATGGGGGGTCAACAGGGATCCAGATGGCTACACCTTC. It is translated as CASSPWGVNRDPDGYTF. This chain uses TRBV11-2 with TRBJ1-2, with D maybe TRBD1 (6 bases). Trimming took 5 bases from V and 6 from J, leaving 25 bases between them. Germline assignment: CDR1 SGHAT and CDR2 FQNNGV. The CDR3 covers 17 residues.

The chain employs TRBV7-3 and TRBJ2-1; 10 nucleotides line up with TRBD2. The CDR3 covers 17 residues. Germline loops: CDR1 SGHTA, CDR2 FQGTGA. Unmatched junction bases numbered 13, after V lost 4 bases and J lost 7 bases. CDR3 amino acids: CASSSQVLAGYENEQFF. In DNA, the CDR3 is TGTGCCAGCAGCTCCCAAGTACTAGCGGGATATGAGAATGAGCAGTTCTTC.

The chain carries TRBV7-3 and TRBJ2-3, with TRBD2 as a possible D gene (5 bases). Between the trimmed V and J ends, which lost 4 bases and 4 bases, there was a span of 12 bases. Germline V gene lookup returns CDR1 SGHTA and CDR2 FQGTGA. This CDR3 has 14 amino acids. The CDR3 here is CASSWAAASDTQYF. CDR3 nucleotide sequence: TGTGCCAGCAGCTGGGCAGCGGCGTCAGATACGCAGTATTTT.

The chain links TRBV7-3 to TRBJ2-7, with TRBD1 identical over 7 bases. CDR3 length: 14 residues. After removal of 10 bases from V and 2 bases from J, the junction contained 11 bases not matched to a gene. Germline V lookup: CDR1 SGHTA, CDR2 FQGTGA. The CDR3: CANPDRTGTYEQYF. CDR3 nucleotide sequence: TGTGCCAATCCGGACAGGACCGGGACCTACGAGCAGTACTTC. Full variable domain (remainder filled in from reference TRBV7-3 and TRBJ2-7): GAGVSQTPSNKVTEKGKYVELRCDPISGHTALYWYRQSLGQGPEFLIYFQGTGAADDSGLPNDRFFAVRPEGSVSTLKIQRTERGDSAVYLCANPDRTGTYEQYFGPGTRLTVT.

Note on this clone: A single base separates this from a much larger clone, so it may be a read error. Other nucleotide sequences from this sample produce the same CDR3. The chain carries TRBV7-9 and TRBJ2-7, with D unclear. Germline-derived CDR1 and CDR2 are SEHNR and FQNEAQ (reference sequence). This CDR3 is 11 amino acids long. V was shortened by 4 bases and J by 3 bases, with 4 bases between the two germline ends. The CDR3 is CASSSYYEQYF. As DNA, the CDR3 is TGTGCCAGCAGCTCGTACTACGAGCAGTACTTC. Using reference TRBV7-9 and TRBJ2-7 for the parts outside the CDR3, the full variable domain is DTGVSQNPRHKITKRGQNVTFRCDPISEHNRLYWYRQTLGQGPEFLTYFQNEAQLEKSRLLSDRFSAERPKGSFSTLEIQRTEQGDSAMYLCASSSYYEQYFGPGTRLTVT.

V gene TRBV15 combines with J gene TRBJ2-5, with 12 bases aligning to TRBD1. CDR3 length: 16 amino acids. The trim removed 2 bases at V and 2 bases at J, leaving 3 bases unmatched. The V gene's germline CDR1 is LNHNV and CDR2 YYDKDF (reference sequence). This CDR3 reads CATSRRDRGHQETQYF. In DNA, the CDR3 is TGTGCCACCAGCAGACGGGACAGGGGGCATCAAGAGACCCAGTACTTC.

The chain couples TRBV15 to TRBJ1-4; D gene uncertain. V lost 8 bases, J lost 4 bases, and 17 bases lay in between. Per the germline V gene, CDR1 is LNHNV and CDR2 is YYDKDF (reference sequence). The CDR3 spans 15 residues. CDR3 in amino acids: CATRNGGPSNEKLFF. In DNA form, the CDR3 reads TGTGCCACCCGGAATGGCGGCCCGAGTAATGAAAAACTGTTTTTT.

Worth noting for this clone: A read error may be the cause here, since a much bigger clone is one base away. The same CDR3 arises from other DNA sequences in this sample as well. This chain connects TRBV5-6 to TRBJ2-6; D might be TRBD1 (5 bases). Germline V gene data show CDR1 as SGHDT and CDR2 as YYEEEE. The CDR3 runs to 15 residues. CDR3 DNA: TGTGCCAGCAGCTCATACAGCTCTGGGGCCAACGTCTTGACTTTC. Protein sequence: CASSSYSSGANVLTF.

The chain employs TRBV12-5 and TRBJ1-1, with D uncertain. Trimming pared 6 bases from V and 5 bases from J, leaving 7 bases between. Germline V CDR1 and CDR2: LGHNT, FRNRAP. This CDR3 is 11 amino acids long. The CDR3 sequence: CASGSRTEAFF. In nucleotides, the CDR3 is TGTGCTAGTGGGTCCCGGACTGAAGCTTTCTTT. Filled out from reference TRBV12-5 and TRBJ1-1, the complete variable domain reads DARVTQTPRHKVTEMGQEVTMRCQPILGHNTVFWYRQTMMQGLELLAYFRNRAPLDDSGMPKDRFSAEMPDATLATLKIQPSEPRDSAVYFCASGSRTEAFFGQGTRLTVV.

In its sample, this clone was seen a few times. Here the CDR3 DNA reads TGTGCCAGCGGTAAAGGACAGGGAAACTATGGCTACACCTTC. Translation: CASGKGQGNYGYTF. The chain links TRBV2 to TRBJ1-2, with 8 bases identical to TRBD1. The CDR3 runs to 14 residues. Germline CDR1 SNHLY, CDR2 FYNNEI. V shed 8 bases and J 2 bases; nucleotides not matched to a gene: 7.